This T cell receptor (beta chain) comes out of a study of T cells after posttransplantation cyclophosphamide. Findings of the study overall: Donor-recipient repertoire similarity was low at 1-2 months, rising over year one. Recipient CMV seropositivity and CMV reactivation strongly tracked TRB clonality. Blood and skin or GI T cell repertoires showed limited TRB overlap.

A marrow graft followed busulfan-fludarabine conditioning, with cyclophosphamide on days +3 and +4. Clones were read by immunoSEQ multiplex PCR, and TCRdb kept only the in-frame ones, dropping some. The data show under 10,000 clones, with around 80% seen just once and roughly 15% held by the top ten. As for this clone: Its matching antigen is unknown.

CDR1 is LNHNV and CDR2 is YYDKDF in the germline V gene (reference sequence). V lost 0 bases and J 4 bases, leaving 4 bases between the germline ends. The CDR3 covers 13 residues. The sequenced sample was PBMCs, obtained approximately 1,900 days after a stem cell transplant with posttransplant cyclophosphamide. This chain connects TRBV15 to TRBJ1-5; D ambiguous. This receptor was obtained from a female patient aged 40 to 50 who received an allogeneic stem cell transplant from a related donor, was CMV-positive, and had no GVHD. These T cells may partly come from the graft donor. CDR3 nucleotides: TGTGCCACCAGCAGAGATCGGAATCAGCCCCAGCATTTT. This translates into CATSRDRNQPQHF. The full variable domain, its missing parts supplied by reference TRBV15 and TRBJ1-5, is DAMVIQNPRYQVTQFGKPVTLSCSQTLNHNVMYWYQQKSSQAPKLLFHYYDKDFNNEADTPDNFQSRRPNTSFCFLDIRSPGLGDTAMYLCATSRDRNQPQHFGDGTRLSIL.